This TCR beta chain was found in a study of regulatory T cells in long-lasting Graves disease. Study-level points and caveats: Comparison showed that persistent patients shared more public clonotypes (over 2,500) than new patients (966).

This clonotype was counted at least ten times. Its antigen is not identified. V was clipped by 3 bases and J by 4 bases, with 7 bases between them. CDR3 length: 12 residues. Germline CDR1 is SGHDN and CDR2 is FVKESK. The time point denotes: newly diagnosed GD, antithyroid drugs for less than 3 months. Construction of the TCR library relied on RNA isolated from PBMCs. Arm-PCR of CDR3 regions and iRepertoire HTBI primers were used to build TCR beta libraries. Via MiXCR, TCRdb re-called the multiplex PCR reads, giving one row per CDR3 protein. Here the sample spans over 200,000 distinct CDR3 sequences, roughly 18% being singletons. These data are also associated with another study on T cells in Graves' hyperthyroidism and ophthalmopathy. This second study notes: Patients aged 18 to 65 had newly diagnosed hyperthyroidism of under 2 months' duration. A patient was excluded if there was uncontrolled infection, other autoimmune disease, pregnancy or lactation.

Sample: peripheral blood mononuclear cells (PBMCs), taken at new diagnosis, from a patient treated with antithyroid drugs. This TCR was recovered from a woman in her thirties with Graves disease. The J gene is TRBJ2-7, the V gene TRBV14, with D unresolved. Here the CDR3 reads CASSHSRYEQYF. The CDR3 nucleotides read TGTGCCAGCAGCCATTCCCGGTACGAGCAGTACTTC.